Shown below are 20 T cell receptor beta chains from a single sample sequenced in a study of healthy donors' naive CD4 and CD8 T cells. Starting from about 470 ng of total RNA, TCR libraries were made with linear amplification. TCRdb used MiXCR to reprocess the reads, holding one entry per CDR3 protein. This table holds 200,000 or so distinct CDR3 sequences, 65% to 75% found once. The source material was naive CD4+ and CD8+ T cells sorted from blood, pooled from several donors. The receptors shown here come from a pool of human donors in good health; the sample pools cells from several healthy donors.

This clonotype has a handful of counts. This rearrangement joins TRBV29-1 to TRBJ2-7; tentative D call: TRBD2 (5 bases). V was cut by 6 bases and J by 3 bases, with 15 bases left in between. Germline assignment: CDR1 SQVTM and CDR2 ANQGSEA. CDR3 length: 13 residues. The CDR3 bases are TGCAGCGTGCAAATAGCGAGAAGCTACGAGCAGTACTTC. Translation: CSVQIARSYEQYF.

The chain is built from TRBV29-1 and TRBJ2-1; perhaps TRBD2 as D (6 bases). This CDR3 is built from 14 residues. CDR1 and CDR2 from the germline V gene are SQVTM and ANQGSEA. The V gene lost 6 bases and the J gene lost 4 bases, with 16 bases spanning the gap. The CDR3 region has the DNA TGCAGCGTGTGGAGGGTAGCCGGATACAATGAGCAGTTCTTC. This encodes CSVWRVAGYNEQFF.

The sample holds a few counts of this clonotype. The chain has TRBV19 and TRBJ1-3, with a possible D match to TRBD1 (5 bases). The germline gives CDR1 LNHDA, CDR2 SQIVND (reference sequence). With 7 bases removed from V and 3 bases from J, the gap between germline ends came to 10 bases. The CDR3 is 13 amino acids. The DNA of the CDR3 is TGTGCCAGTACGAGGGGTTTTGGAAACACCATATATTTT. Encoded protein: CASTRGFGNTIYF. The full variable domain, completed using reference TRBV19 and TRBJ1-3, is DGGITQSPKYLFRKEGQNVTLSCEQNLNHDAMYWYRQDPGQGLRLIYYSQIVNDFQKGDIAEGYSVSREKKESFPLTVTSAQKNPTAFYLCASTRGFGNTIYFGEGSWLTVV.

The J gene is TRBJ1-1, the V gene TRBV29-1, with unresolved D. V lost 3 bases and J lost 2, with 16 bases in between. Germline V gene sequence: CDR1 SQVTM, CDR2 ANQGSEA. This CDR3 region has 15 residues. The CDR3 region is CSVESRNRANTEAFF. As DNA, the CDR3 is TGCAGCGTTGAGTCGCGGAATCGGGCAAACACTGAAGCTTTCTTT.

This chain uses TRBV29-1 with TRBJ2-7, with D tentatively TRBD2 (6 bases). Trimming shortened V by 2 bases and J by 5 bases, and 13 bases separated the two germline ends. The CDR3 spans 13 residues. The germline CDR1 and CDR2 sequences are SQVTM and ANQGSEA. The CDR3 sequence: CSVELLAVNEQYF. CDR3 sequence (DNA): TGCAGCGTTGAATTACTAGCTGTTAACGAGCAGTACTTC.

The chain is built from TRBV15 and TRBJ2-1, with TRBD2 matching over 7 bases. The CDR3 is 15 amino acids. Germline CDR1 reads LNHNV; CDR2 reads YYDKDF (reference sequence). With V trimmed by 1 base and J by 6 bases, 6 bases remained unmatched. CDR3 amino acids: CATSRVWEGSNEQFF. CDR3 in DNA: TGTGCCACCAGCAGAGTATGGGAGGGCAGCAATGAGCAGTTCTTC.

This sequence joins TRBV5-4 and TRBJ1-2; 8 positions agree with TRBD1. Per germline, CDR1 SGHNT and CDR2 YYREEE (reference sequence). Trimming removed 3 bases from V and 6 bases from J; junction bases left unmatched: 13. The CDR3 is made up of 16 amino acids. The CDR3 reads CASSSAMDRAGHGYTF. The CDR3 nucleotides are TGTGCCAGCAGCTCCGCAATGGACAGGGCCGGACATGGCTACACCTTC. The full variable domain, rest sourced from reference TRBV5-4 and TRBJ1-2, is ETGVTQSPTHLIKTRGQQVTLRCSSQSGHNTVSWYQQALGQGPQFIFQYYREEENGRGNFPPRFSGLQFPNYSSELNVNALELDDSALYLCASSSAMDRAGHGYTFGSGTRLTVV.

V usage is TRBV11-2 and J usage is TRBJ2-7, with unresolved D. V lost 4 bases and J 3 bases, leaving 10 bases between the germline ends. The CDR3 runs to 13 residues. CDR1 is SGHAT, CDR2 FQNNGV, per germline. CDR3 coding DNA: TGTGCCAGCAGCTCCGGACCAATCTACGAGCAGTACTTC. It codes for CASSSGPIYEQYF.

In its sample, this clonotype was seen a few times. The gene calls are TRBV6-5 and TRBJ2-7; the D is unclear. CDR1 and CDR2 from the germline V gene are MNHEY and SVGAGI. There are 13 residues in the CDR3. Trimming stripped 9 bases from V and 4 bases from J, with 16 bases between. The CDR3 sequence is CASSDGFGYEQYF. The CDR3 DNA reads TGTGCCAGTTCGGACGGTTTTGGTTACGAGCAGTACTTC.

This chain uses TRBV6-5 with TRBJ1-1, with D maybe TRBD1 (5 bases). The V gene lost 10 bases and the J gene lost 6 bases, with 12 bases spanning the gap. Germline CDR1 reads MNHEY; CDR2 reads SVGAGI. The CDR3 spans 11 residues. CDR3 DNA: TGTGCCACTTGGGGGGGTCCTGAAGCTTTCTTT. It encodes CATWGGPEAFF.

This sequence joins TRBV6-5 and TRBJ2-5, with 10 bases matching TRBD2. Germline trimming cut 6 bases from V and 4 bases from J; bases unmatched to any gene: 2. Germline V gene data show CDR1 as MNHEY and CDR2 as SVGAGI. The CDR3 covers 13 residues. CDR3 DNA: TGTGCCAGCAGAAGACTAGCGGGAGAGACCCAGTACTTC. As protein: CASRRLAGETQYF.

This chain connects TRBV18 to TRBJ1-6; D gene ambiguous. Trimming left V 1 base short and J 7 bases short, with 11 bases between. Germline CDR1 reads KGHSH; CDR2 reads LQKENI. The CDR3 covers 15 residues. DNA of the CDR3: TGTGCCAGCTCACCACTAACTCCGGGGAATTCACCCCTCCACTTT. It translates to CASSPLTPGNSPLHF.

The chain has TRBV11-1 and TRBJ2-1, with D unresolved. Trimming cost V 2 bases and J 0 bases, with 11 bases left between them. The CDR3 extends over 16 amino acids. Germline V lookup: CDR1 SGHAT, CDR2 FQDESV (reference sequence). The CDR3 here is CASSLRRPGSYNEQFF. For the CDR3, the DNA is TGTGCCAGCAGCTTAAGACGCCCCGGCTCCTACAATGAGCAGTTCTTC.

This sequence joins TRBV5-1 and TRBJ1-6; tentatively, D is TRBD1 (6 bases). The CDR3 is 16 amino acids. Looked up from germline, CDR1 is SGHRS and CDR2 is YFSETQ. The germline V and J ends were trimmed by 0 bases and 5 bases, with 12 bases remaining between them. The CDR3 coding sequence is TGCGCCAGCAGCTTGGTTTCCAGGGGACATAATTCACCCCTCCACTTT. It specifies CASSLVSRGHNSPLHF. Based on the CDR3 plus reference TRBV5-1 and TRBJ1-6, the full variable domain is KAGVTQTPRYLIKTRGQQVTLSCSPISGHRSVSWYQQTPGQGLQFLFEYFSETQRNKGNFPGRFSGRQFSNSRSEMNVSTLELGDSALYLCASSLVSRGHNSPLHFGNGTRLTVT.

The chain is built from TRBV27 and TRBJ2-5; no reliable D call. This CDR3 has 14 residues. Germline CDR1 reads MNHEY; CDR2 reads SMNVEV (reference sequence). Deletions cut 5 bases from V and 4 bases from J, with 14 bases between. The CDR3 region has the DNA TGTGCCAGCAGTCTAGGACGGGTAGGAGAGACCCAGTACTTC. The encoded protein is CASSLGRVGETQYF.

This clonotype turned up a few times. The chain joins TRBV29-1 to TRBJ1-1; 9 bases align to TRBD1. The trim removed 6 bases at V and 1 base at J, leaving 3 bases unmatched. Germline CDR1 SQVTM, CDR2 ANQGSEA. This CDR3 spans 13 amino acids. The CDR3 is CSVGQGWNTEAFF. DNA of the CDR3: TGCAGCGTCGGACAGGGGTGGAACACTGAAGCTTTCTTT. The complete variable domain, with remaining parts taken from reference TRBV29-1 and TRBJ1-1, reads SAVISQKPSRDICQRGTSLTIQCQVDSQVTMMFWYRQQPGQSLTLIATANQGSEATYESGFVIDKFPISRPNLTFSTLTVSNMSPEDSSIYLCSVGQGWNTEAFFGQGTRLTVV.

This clonotype showed up just a few times. The J gene is TRBJ2-5, the V gene TRBV12-3 or TRBV12-4; unclear D gene. The V and J ends lost 4 bases and 5 bases respectively, with 20 bases between them. There are 16 residues in the CDR3. The CDR3 region is CASSSPRTALLETQYF. The CDR3 bases are TGTGCCAGCAGTTCGCCCCGGACGGCGCTCCTGGAGACCCAGTACTTC.

The chain joins TRBV29-1 to TRBJ1-1; D is unresolved. V lost 3 bases and J 8 bases, leaving 16 bases between the germline ends. Germline V gene lookup returns CDR1 SQVTM and CDR2 ANQGSEA. This CDR3 spans 13 amino acids. CDR3 DNA sequence: TGCAGCGTTGAGGTGGGTCTCGGAGGAGAAGCTTTCTTT. It encodes CSVEVGLGGEAFF.

The rearrangement links TRBV29-1 to TRBJ2-7; 11 nucleotides align to TRBD2. Germline assignment: CDR1 SQVTM and CDR2 ANQGSEA. Trimming took 6 bases from V and 4 from J; bases not matched to a gene: 11. The CDR3 is 15 residues long. The CDR3 is CSVQGVTSGKYEQYF. The CDR3 nucleotides are TGCAGCGTACAGGGGGTGACTAGCGGGAAATACGAGCAGTACTTC.

The V call is TRBV6-2 or TRBV6-3, the J call TRBJ2-3; D is undetermined. Germline lookup yields CDR1 MNHEY and CDR2 SVGEGT. Deletions cut 5 bases from V and 1 base from J, with 16 bases between. This CDR3 contains 16 residues. CDR3 region: CASSLPRSSGTDTQYF. CDR3 bases: TGTGCCAGCAGTCTTCCGCGCAGCTCTGGCACAGATACGCAGTATTTT.